This T cell receptor beta chain was observed in a study of blood T cells in healthy people across ages. Study conclusions and caveats: Higher naive T cell percentage went strongly together with higher TCR beta diversity. The diversity estimates, figures obtained from one million T cells, were considered underestimates.

For the second PCR, which ran for roughly 6 to 12 cycles, a sample-barcoded 5' primer and a J-beta primer mix were used. TCRdb reprocessed the 5' RACE reads with MiXCR, giving one entry per CDR3 protein. This table holds 870,000 or so distinct CDR3 sequences, roughly 26% found once. In this sample, this clonotype turned up many times. Its antigen is not identified. CDR3 size: 14 residues. The germline V gene has CDR1 DFQATT and CDR2 SNEGSKA (reference sequence). Trimming cost V 0 bases and J 5 bases, with 12 bases left between them. Sequenced material: blood. This chain links TRBV20-1 with TRBJ2-3; D ambiguous. The clonotype was recovered from a woman of 80 years or more in good health. CDR3 nucleotides: TGCAGTGCTAGAGAGTCCCCGGCTGTAGATACGCAGTATTTT. It codes for CSARESPAVDTQYF.